Here is one T cell receptor (beta chain) with its context. Its antigen is undetermined. V shed 5 bases, J shed 3 bases, and the junction held 8 bases outside the gene matches. CDR1 is MDHEN, CDR2 SYDVKM, per germline. The CDR3 is 15 amino acids. PCR involved 60 Vbeta and 13 Jbeta primers. Only in-frame clones appear in the TCRdb table, and some are missing; sequencing was by immunoSEQ multiplex PCR. The sample lists 150,000 to 170,000 clones; over 75% were seen once. This sample was taken from a study of cytomegalovirus exposure and HLA in healthy donors. Findings and limits, study-wide: Most of the TCR beta V segments (in an earlier analysis) were productive either about 87% or about 30% of the time.

J is TRBJ2-5 and V is TRBV28; 8 bases are shared with TRBD1. Sequencing was done on a sample of PBMCs. The clonotype was recovered from a woman in her 40s in good health and CMV-seropositive. Here the CDR3 reads CASSPGGQWKETQYF. The CDR3 region has the DNA TGTGCCAGCAGTCCAGGGGGCCAATGGAAAGAGACCCAGTACTTC.